This note documents a single T cell receptor beta chain sequence. A sample-barcoded 5' primer and a J-beta primer mix were used in a second PCR of about 7 to 12 cycles. One entry per CDR3 protein, called by TCRdb with MiXCR from the 5' RACE reads. The sample has fewer than 2,000,000 distinct CDR3 sequences; 30% to 35% are singletons. V gave up 4 bases and J gave up 7 bases; unmatched junction bases: 8. Germline assignment: CDR1 WSHSY and CDR2 SAAADI. The CDR3 runs to 16 residues. The data originate from a study of blood T cells in healthy people across ages. V is TRBV10-2 and J is TRBJ2-1; the match to TRBD2 covers 12 bases. Specimen: blood. This receptor was identified in a woman aged 30 to 39 in good health. CDR3 nucleotide sequence: TGCGCCAGCAGTGCCGCGACTAGCGGGAGTGGGAATGAGCAGTTCTTC. Its translation: CASSAATSGSGNEQFF.